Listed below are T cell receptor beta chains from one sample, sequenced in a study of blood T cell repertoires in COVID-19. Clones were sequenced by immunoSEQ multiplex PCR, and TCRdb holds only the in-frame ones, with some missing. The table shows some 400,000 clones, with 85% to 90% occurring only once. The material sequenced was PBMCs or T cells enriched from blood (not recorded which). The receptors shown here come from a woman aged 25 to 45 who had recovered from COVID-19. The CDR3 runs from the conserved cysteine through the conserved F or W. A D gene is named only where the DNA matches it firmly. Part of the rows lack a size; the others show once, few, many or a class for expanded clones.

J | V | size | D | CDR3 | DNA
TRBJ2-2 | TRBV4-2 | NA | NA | CASSQDGANTGELFF | TGTGCCAGCAGCCAAGACGGGGCGAACACCGGGGAGCTGTTTTTT
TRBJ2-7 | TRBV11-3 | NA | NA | CASSLDQAREQYF | TGTGCCAGCAGCTTAGATCAGGCGCGCGAGCAGTACTTC
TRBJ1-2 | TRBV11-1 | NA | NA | CASSLGELYGYTF | TGTGCCAGCAGCTTAGGGGAGCTCTATGGCTACACCTTC
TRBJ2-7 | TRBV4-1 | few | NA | CASSHSQGLTYEQYF | TGCGCCAGCAGCCACTCGCAGGGACTCACATACGAGCAGTACTTC
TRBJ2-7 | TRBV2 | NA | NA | CASIPQGGAYREDTYEQYF | TGTGCCAGCATACCTCAAGGGGGGGCGTACAGGGAAGATACCTACGAGCAGTACTTC
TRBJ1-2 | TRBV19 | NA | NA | CASRPTGDNYGYTF | TGTGCCAGTAGACCGACAGGAGATAACTATGGCTACACCTTC
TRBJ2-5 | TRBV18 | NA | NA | CASSPLTGYQETQYF | TGTGCCAGCTCACCGCTTACAGGGTACCAAGAGACCCAGTACTTC
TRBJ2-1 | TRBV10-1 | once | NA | CASSAVHEQFF | TGCGCCAGCAGTGCGGTCCATGAGCAGTTCTTC
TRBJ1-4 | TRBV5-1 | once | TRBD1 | CASSTGDSNEKLFF | TGCGCCAGCAGTACAGGGGACAGCAATGAAAAACTGTTTTTT
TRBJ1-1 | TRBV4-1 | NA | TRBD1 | CASSQEPTGWNTEAFF | TGCGCCAGCAGCCAAGAACCGACAGGGTGGAACACTGAAGCTTTCTTT
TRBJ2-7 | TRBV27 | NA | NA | CASSSGQSYEQYF | TGTGCCAGCAGTTCGGGACAATCCTACGAGCAGTACTTC
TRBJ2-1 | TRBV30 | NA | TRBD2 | CAWSESGRDGNEQFF | TGTGCCTGGAGTGAAAGCGGGAGGGATGGAAATGAGCAGTTCTTC
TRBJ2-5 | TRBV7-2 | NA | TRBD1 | CASLGDRGAETQYF | TGTGCCAGCCTGGGGGACAGGGGCGCGGAGACCCAGTACTTC
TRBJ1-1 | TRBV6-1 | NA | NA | CASSEHQFAEAFF | TGTGCCAGCAGTGAACACCAGTTTGCTGAAGCTTTCTTT
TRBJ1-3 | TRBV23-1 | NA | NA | CASSPRQTVSGNTIYF | TGCGCCAGCAGTCCCCGACAGACAGTCTCTGGAAACACCATATATTTT
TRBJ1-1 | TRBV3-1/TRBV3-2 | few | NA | CASRKLGGAGNTEAFF | TGTGCCAGCAGAAAACTAGGAGGGGCGGGGAACACTGAAGCTTTCTTT
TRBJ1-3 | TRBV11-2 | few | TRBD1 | CASTPGQVDTIYF | TGTGCCAGCACCCCGGGACAGGTGGACACCATATATTTT
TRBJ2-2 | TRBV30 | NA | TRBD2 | CAWSPARAGGYTGELFF | TGTGCCTGGAGCCCCGCACGGGCGGGAGGTTACACCGGGGAGCTGTTTTTT
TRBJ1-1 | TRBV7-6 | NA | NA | CASSLLQDTEAFF | TGTGCCAGCAGCTTATTGCAGGACACTGAAGCTTTCTTT
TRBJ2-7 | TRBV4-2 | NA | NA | CASSQDNRVYEQYF | TGTGCCAGCAGCCAAGATAACAGGGTCTACGAGCAGTACTTC